This T cell receptor beta chain was sequenced in a study of early T cells in non-severe SARS-CoV-2 infection. Background on the study: Sequenced material consisted of bulk RNA (from unsorted whole blood), and chains were unpaired. General study results and limits: The VDJdb matching leaned toward anti-spike CD8 responses and overlooked private and CD4 specificities.

This clonotype came up many times. Antigen unknown. Attachment of unique molecular identifiers was made to individual cDNA molecules. TCRdb redid the calling of the 5' RACE reads with MiXCR, one entry per CDR3 protein. The sample contains around 70,000 distinct CDR3 sequences, 10% to 15% of which appear only once. CDR3 length: 15 residues. V gave up 5 bases and J gave up 1 base; unmatched junction bases: 2. Germline CDR1 is SGHAT and CDR2 is FQNNGV. The sample comprised whole blood. The TCR originated in an adult who was a healthcare worker with PCR-confirmed SARS-CoV-2 infection or an uninfected control (not recorded which). The V and J genes are TRBV11-2 and TRBJ2-7; TRBD2 agrees at 13 bases. The CDR3 here is CASSLGLAGSYEQYF. The CDR3 nucleotides read TGTGCCAGCAGCCTGGGACTAGCGGGGTCCTACGAGCAGTACTTC.